This T cell receptor beta chain was retrieved from a study of T cell changes during pregnancy in multiple sclerosis. Profiling relied on immunoSEQ multiplex PCR, and the TCRdb table lists in-frame clones only, not all of them. Altogether fewer than 25,000 clones are present, 91% being singletons, with the ten largest covering roughly 0.61%. CDR1 is SGHNT and CDR2 is YYREEE in the germline V gene (reference sequence). This CDR3 spans 14 amino acids. With 2 bases removed from V and 0 bases from J, the gap between germline ends came to 9 bases. V is TRBV5-4 and J is TRBJ2-7; D gene unclear. The receptor was isolated from a female donor in good health, enrolled as a control in a pregnancy study. Here the sequenced sample was CD4+ T cells from peripheral blood mononuclear cells, taken in the third trimester of pregnancy. The CDR3 loop reads CASSFFEVSYEQYF. The CDR3 DNA is TGTGCCAGCAGCTTTTTCGAGGTCTCCTACGAGCAGTACTTC.